The present entry profiles one T cell receptor beta chain with its context. The data derive from a study of T cell changes during pregnancy in multiple sclerosis. Profiled with immunoSEQ multiplex PCR; TCRdb holds only in-frame clones, not every one. In the table there are around 100,000 clones, approximately 90% of which are singletons. The CDR3 extends over 19 amino acids. Germline V CDR1 and CDR2: SQVTM, ANQGSEA. The ends lost 3 bases at V and 4 bases at J; junction bases unmatched: 13. The V gene is TRBV29-1, the J gene TRBJ2-6, with 12 positions matching TRBD2. The input for sequencing was peripheral blood, taken after pregnancy. The clonotype originates from a female donor with multiple sclerosis, enrolled in a pregnancy study. Here the CDR3 reads CSVETSGGTRRSGANVLTF. CDR3 DNA: TGCAGCGTTGAGACTAGCGGGGGCACCCGTCGCTCCGGGGCCAACGTCCTGACTTTC. Full variable domain (rest looked up from reference TRBV29-1 and TRBJ2-6): SAVISQKPSRDICQRGTSLTIQCQVDSQVTMMFWYRQQPGQSLTLIATANQGSEATYESGFVIDKFPISRPNLTFSTLTVSNMSPEDSSIYLCSVETSGGTRRSGANVLTFGAGSRLTVL.